The 15 T cell receptor beta chains presented below share a single source sample, sequenced in a study of cytomegalovirus exposure and HLA in healthy donors. 60 Vbeta and 13 Jbeta primers were used in PCR. Assay: immunoSEQ multiplex PCR; the TCRdb copy retains only in-frame clones and omits some. Of some 190,000 clones listed, approximately 87% are singletons. Source material: PBMCs. These receptors were taken from a man aged 25-40 years in good health and CMV-seronegative.

The chain employs TRBV6-1 and TRBJ2-5; D is perhaps TRBD1 (6 bases). With the DNA end fitting TRBJ2-7 better, the J assignment may be wrong. This CDR3 comprises 14 residues. In germline, CDR1 is MNHNS, CDR2 SASEGT. Written as DNA, the CDR3 is TGTGCCAGCAGCGGAAGTTCCGGGACACCCGAGCAGTACTTC. Translation: CASSGSSGTPEQYF.

CDR3 residues: CASSPRSGAEGNEQFF. The CDR3, as DNA: TGTGCCAGCAGTCCACGTAGCGGGGCGGAGGGGAATGAGCAGTTCTTC. The chain couples TRBV2 to TRBJ2-1, with 8 bases matching TRBD2. CDR1 and CDR2 (germline): SNHLY, FYNNEI. The CDR3 sequence is 16 residues long. J was trimmed by 7 bases and V by 5 bases; bases with no gene match: 13.

V usage is TRBV11-2 and J usage is TRBJ2-5, with D maybe TRBD1 (6 bases). The last part of the DNA fits TRBJ2-7 better; the J call may be wrong. CDR3 length: 14 residues. Germline V gene lookup returns CDR1 SGHAT and CDR2 FQNNGV. The CDR3 protein is CASSLSARGHEQYF. The CDR3 DNA reads as TGTGCCAGCAGCTTATCAGCCAGGGGCCACGAGCAGTACTTC.

The J gene is TRBJ2-3, the V gene TRBV5-4, with TRBD2 matching over 14 bases. The trim removed 1 base at V and 6 bases at J, leaving 7 bases unmatched. CDR3 length: 17 residues. The germline gives CDR1 SGHNT, CDR2 YYREEE (reference sequence). The CDR3 is CASSLFRRTSGGDTQYF. CDR3 sequence (DNA): TGTGCCAGCAGCTTGTTCCGAAGGACTAGCGGGGGGGATACGCAGTATTTT.

J is TRBJ2-5 and V is TRBV7-2; D ambiguous. Germline lookup yields CDR1 SGHTA and CDR2 FQGNSA. The V gene lost 5 bases and the J gene lost 0 bases, with 10 bases spanning the gap. The CDR3 is 14 residues long. CDR3 sequence: CASSGGRNQETQYF. The CDR3 DNA reads as TGTGCCAGCAGCGGTGGTAGAAACCAAGAGACCCAGTACTTC.

The rearrangement joins TRBV28 to TRBJ1-2; 8 bases align to TRBD1. V shed 5 bases and J 5 bases; nucleotides not matched to a gene: 10. From germline, CDR1 is MDHEN and CDR2 SYDVKM. The CDR3 is 15 residues long. In DNA, the CDR3 is TGTGCCAGCAGTATTGGACAGGGACGGAAATATGGCTACACCTTC. Its protein is CASSIGQGRKYGYTF.

The V call is TRBV6-5, the J call TRBJ2-2, with TRBD1 identical over 7 bases. V lost 4 bases to trimming and J lost 6 bases; unmatched junction nucleotides: 8. The CDR3 contains 15 residues. The V gene's germline CDR1 is MNHEY and CDR2 SVGAGI. The CDR3 is CASSSRQGAAGELFF. CDR3 nucleotides: TGTGCCAGCAGTTCTCGACAGGGAGCGGCCGGGGAGCTGTTTTTT.

This clone has more than one count but fewer than ten. This rearrangement joins TRBV7-9 to TRBJ1-4, with 10 bases identical to TRBD1. CDR1 and CDR2 (germline): SEHNR, FQNEAQ (reference sequence). Trimming at V came to 5 bases and at J to 1 base, leaving 7 bases not matched to a gene. The CDR3 is 17 residues long. The DNA for the CDR3 is TGTGCCAGCAGCCAACGACAGGGGGCGGGAACTAATGAAAAACTGTTTTTT. Residues: CASSQRQGAGTNEKLFF.

The chain has TRBV4-3 and TRBJ1-2, with 7 bases fitting TRBD1. Germline trimming cut 1 base from V and 7 bases from J; bases unmatched to any gene: 15. The CDR3 spans 17 residues. Germline values: CDR1 LGHNA, CDR2 YSLEER. CDR3 in amino acids: CASSQVVGTVWAGGYTF. The CDR3 nucleotides read TGCGCCAGCAGCCAAGTCGTTGGGACAGTTTGGGCCGGTGGCTACACCTTC.

V and J are TRBV11-2 and TRBJ2-7; 10 bases fit TRBD1. Unmatched junction bases numbered 7, after V lost 0 bases and J lost 5 bases. Germline-derived CDR1 and CDR2 are SGHAT and FQNNGV. The CDR3 has 16 residues. This chain's CDR3 is CASSLDIGTGVDEQYF. Here the CDR3 DNA reads TGTGCCAGCAGCTTAGATATTGGGACAGGGGTCGACGAGCAGTACTTC. Supplemented by reference TRBV11-2 and TRBJ2-7, the full variable domain reads EAGVAQSPRYKIIEKRQSVAFWCNPISGHATLYWYQQILGQGPKLLIQFQNNGVVDDSQLPKDRFSAERLKGVDSTLKIQPAKLEDSAVYLCASSLDIGTGVDEQYFGPGTRLTVT.

This clone was counted once. The rearrangement joins TRBV30 to TRBJ2-4; D might be TRBD1 (6 bases). The germline CDR1 and CDR2 sequences are GTSNPN and SVGIG (reference sequence). This CDR3 has 11 amino acids. V was cut by 2 bases and J by 12 bases, with 11 bases left in between. The CDR3 region has the DNA TGTGCCTGGAGTTTCCGGGACACTCAGTACTTC. Protein: CAWSFRDTQYF.

This clone has a single count. This chain uses TRBV10-3 with TRBJ2-3; 12 bases align to TRBD1. The trim removed 3 bases at V and 4 bases at J, leaving 2 bases unmatched. Per the germline V gene, CDR1 is ENHRY and CDR2 is SYGVKD. The CDR3 loop spans 15 amino acids. The CDR3 DNA follows: TGTGCCATCAGTGACGGGACAGGGGGCGCAGATACGCAGTATTTT. Translated, it gives CAISDGTGGADTQYF.

The chain uses TRBV27 and TRBJ2-5; D perhaps matches TRBD1 (5 bases). CDR3 length: 15 amino acids. CDR1 and CDR2 from the germline V gene are MNHEY and SMNVEV (reference sequence). Trimming took off 2 bases at V and 0 bases at J, with 10 bases between the two ends. The CDR3 sequence is CASSLSRANQETQYF. Written as DNA, the CDR3 is TGTGCCAGCAGTTTAAGCAGGGCAAACCAAGAGACCCAGTACTTC.

The chain is built from TRBV5-6 and TRBJ1-3; D is possibly TRBD1 (5 bases). Germline lookup yields CDR1 SGHDT and CDR2 YYEEEE. Deletions cut 4 bases from V and 2 bases from J, with 10 bases between. The CDR3 is 14 residues long. This CDR3 is CASSAQGTGNTIYF. The CDR3 coding sequence is TGTGCCAGCAGCGCGCAGGGAACTGGAAACACCATATATTTT.

This clone has only a few counts. The V and J genes are TRBV6-5 and TRBJ1-2, with a weak D call TRBD1 (6 bases). V lost 6 bases and J 6 bases, leaving 17 bases between the germline ends. This CDR3 comprises 14 residues. Germline loops: CDR1 MNHEY, CDR2 SVGAGI. DNA of the CDR3: TGTGCCAGCAGAAGGGGCAGGGGCACCCATGGCTACACCTTC. It specifies CASRRGRGTHGYTF.